This T cell receptor (beta chain) was identified during a study of cytomegalovirus exposure and HLA in healthy donors. Overall study results and limits: Rarity held for most TCR sequences, but there were some public TCRs that occurred in many donors. The TCR clusters that emerged in the first cohort tended, a later analysis found, to co-occur in the 95 to 150 validation repertoires.

Details on this clone: The antigen is undetermined.

Germline CDR1 reads MDHEN; CDR2 reads SYDVKM. The CDR3 contains 14 residues. Trimming took off 4 bases at V and 4 bases at J, with 10 bases between the two ends. Donors came from a validation cohort of over a hundred subjects, distinct from the first 666-subject cohort. The protocol was immunoSEQ multiplex PCR, while the TCRdb copy is restricted to in-frame clones and leaves out a portion. This sample has 35,000 to 50,000 clones, with 80% to 95% found just once. The sequencing input was PBMCs. The TCR originated in a woman aged 18-29 years in good health and CMV-seronegative. This chain joins TRBV28 and TRBJ1-4; tentative D call: TRBD1 (5 bases). Here the CDR3 reads CASSWGGNNEKLFF. CDR3 coding DNA: TGTGCCAGCAGTTGGGGCGGGAATAATGAAAAACTGTTTTTT.